This T cell receptor (beta chain) appears in the sequencing data of a study of T cell repertoires in cytomegalovirus infection. About the research overall: It was the public TCR beta signatures that indicated both CMV infection and matching HLA type.

This clonotype was found a few times. Its antigen is unidentified. TCRdb reprocessed the reads via MiXCR and lists one record per CDR3 protein. The sample contains 700,000 to 850,000 distinct CDR3 sequences, less than 35% of which appear only once. Trimming cost V 3 bases and J 3 bases, with 6 bases left between them. In germline, CDR1 is SGHTA, CDR2 FQGTGA. The CDR3 consists of 13 residues. The sequencing used cultured CD8+ T cells from PBMCs, collected from culture after CMV antigen stimulation. This chain uses TRBV7-3 with TRBJ2-1, with a tentative D call TRBD1 (5 bases). This receptor was obtained from a human donor in good health (CMV status not recorded). Some clones in this sample may be carry-over from other donors' samples. CDR3 bases: TGTGCCAGCAGCTTGGACATCTACAATGAGCAGTTCTTC. Translating it yields CASSLDIYNEQFF.